These T cell receptor beta chains were read from a single sample in a study. TCRdb re-called the 5' RACE reads through MiXCR, storing one row per CDR3 protein. The data hold several thousand distinct CDR3 sequences, with 30% to 40% observed a single time. Sequencing input: tumor-infiltrating memory CD4+ T cells sorted from the breast tumor. The receptor source for this set is a female donor with breast cancer. The CDR3 runs from the conserved cysteine through the conserved F or W. The D gene is left open where the match is weak. Not all rows give a size; the values are once, few, many and, for expanded clones, a class.

v_call	clone_size	j_call	cdr3_length	d_call	cdr3_aa	cdr3_nt
TRBV5-1	few	TRBJ2-3	13	TRBD2	CASSSLASRTQYF	TGCGCCAGCAGCTCACTAGCGTCCAGGACGCAGTATTTT
TRBV12-3/TRBV12-4	medium-sized	TRBJ2-2	16	TRBD1	CASSRTGGRNTGELFF	TGTGCCAGCAGCCGTACAGGGGGCCGAAACACCGGGGAGCTGTTTTTT
TRBV5-1	few	TRBJ2-5	15	TRBD1	CASSPQTGSGETQYF	TGCGCCAGCAGCCCCCAGACAGGGTCCGGGGAGACCCAGTACTTC
TRBV6-5	medium-sized	TRBJ1-5	14	NA	CASRSGGKGQPQHF	TGTGCCAGCAGGAGCGGGGGAAAGGGTCAGCCCCAGCATTTT
TRBV6-2/TRBV6-3	NA	TRBJ1-5	13	NA	CASSYPKAQPQHF	TGTGCCAGCAGTTACCCCAAGGCTCAGCCCCAGCATTTT
TRBV5-1	NA	TRBJ2-7	14	TRBD1	CASSSGTAPYEQYF	TGCGCCAGCAGCTCCGGGACAGCGCCCTACGAGCAGTACTTC
TRBV6-2/TRBV6-3	many	TRBJ2-3	17	TRBD1	CASSYFTGAKSTDTQYF	TGTGCCAGCAGTTACTTTACAGGGGCTAAAAGCACAGATACGCAGTATTTT
TRBV7-9	few	TRBJ2-7	19	TRBD2	CASSSPAPRGSGNSYEQYF	TGTGCCAGCAGCTCCCCTGCCCCTCGAGGTAGCGGGAATTCCTACGAGCAGTACTTC
TRBV12-3/TRBV12-4	NA	TRBJ1-1	12	TRBD1	CASSPGTGGTFF	TGTGCCAGCAGCCCGGGGACAGGGGGGACTTTCTTT
TRBV11-2	many	TRBJ2-3	18	NA	CASSLGRGRGHLTDTQYF	TGTGCCAGCAGCTTAGGTAGGGGCAGGGGACACCTCACAGATACGCAGTATTTT
TRBV21-1	few	TRBJ2-1	15	NA	CASSPRTSAYNEQFF	TGTGCCAGCAGCCCCCGGACTAGCGCCTACAATGAGCAGTTCTTC
TRBV28	NA	TRBJ1-2	11	NA	CASTRNYGYTF	TGTGCCAGCACCCGGAACTATGGCTACACCTTC
TRBV20-1	NA	TRBJ2-3	16	TRBD2	CSASSFSGRGTDTQYF	TGCAGTGCGTCGTCGTTCAGCGGGAGGGGCACAGATACGCAGTATTTT
TRBV5-5	NA	TRBJ1-6	16	NA	CASSPRGNSYNSPLHF	TGTGCCAGCAGCCCCAGGGGAAACTCCTATAATTCACCCCTCCACTTT
TRBV18	NA	TRBJ1-1	13	NA	CASSPSGYTEAFF	TGTGCCAGCTCACCATCGGGGTACACTGAAGCTTTCTTT
TRBV5-1	many	TRBJ2-1	11	NA	CASFNYNEQFF	TGCGCCAGCTTCAACTACAATGAGCAGTTCTTC
TRBV20-1	few	TRBJ1-1	16	NA	CSARDPGSGSNTEAFF	TGCAGTGCTAGAGATCCAGGATCAGGGTCGAACACTGAAGCTTTCTTT
TRBV6-1	NA	TRBJ1-1	14	NA	CASSEVDRDTEAFF	TGTGCCAGCAGTGAGGTAGACCGGGACACTGAAGCTTTCTTT
TRBV27	few	TRBJ2-1	14	NA	CASMMRVSYNEQFF	TGTGCCAGCATGATGAGAGTCTCCTACAATGAGCAGTTCTTC
TRBV9	NA	TRBJ2-7	15	NA	CASSVAGLGTNEQYF	TGTGCCAGCAGCGTAGCGGGTCTGGGCACCAACGAGCAGTACTTC
TRBV6-1	once	TRBJ2-1	13	NA	CASSNGRYNEQFF	TGTGCCAGCAGCAACGGCAGGTACAATGAGCAGTTCTTC
TRBV18	many	TRBJ1-1	13	NA	CASSLTQNTEAFF	TGTGCCAGCTCACTCACGCAGAACACTGAAGCTTTCTTT
TRBV30	NA	TRBJ2-1	12	TRBD1	CAWSRQGSEQFF	TGTGCCTGGAGTCGACAGGGATCCGAGCAGTTCTTC
TRBV24-1	many	TRBJ2-1	14	TRBD2	CATSKREKYNEQFF	TGTGCCACCAGTAAGCGGGAGAAATACAATGAGCAGTTCTTC
TRBV27	few	TRBJ1-1	14	NA	CASSLSPVGTEAFF	TGTGCCAGCAGTTTATCTCCCGTGGGCACTGAAGCTTTCTTT
TRBV12-3/TRBV12-4	NA	TRBJ1-4	14	NA	CASSFVGVGEKLFF	TGTGCCAGCAGTTTCGTGGGGGTTGGAGAAAAACTGTTTTTT
TRBV25-1	NA	TRBJ2-1	18	TRBD2	CASSELPGRTSGRPEQFF	TGTGCCAGCAGTGAGTTACCCGGTCGGACTAGCGGGAGGCCTGAGCAGTTCTTC
TRBV20-1	NA	TRBJ1-6	15	TRBD1	CSARATGGLYSPLHF	TGCAGTGCTAGGGCGACAGGGGGCCTGTATTCACCCCTCCACTTT
TRBV4-1	NA	TRBJ2-1	14	NA	CASCPGVDYNEQFF	TGCGCCAGCTGTCCGGGAGTTGACTACAATGAGCAGTTCTTC
TRBV20-1	NA	TRBJ2-1	18	NA	CSANTRSRGEGFGNEQFF	TGCAGTGCTAACACGAGATCCAGGGGGGAAGGGTTCGGCAATGAGCAGTTCTTC
TRBV12-3/TRBV12-4	NA	TRBJ2-5	14	NA	CASSTRGYREIQYF	TGTGCCAGCAGCACCAGGGGCTATAGAGAGATCCAGTACTTC
TRBV20-1	few	TRBJ2-7	14	NA	CSAIGPGLRYEQYF	TGCAGTGCCATAGGACCGGGTCTCCGCTACGAGCAGTACTTC
TRBV5-4	medium-sized	TRBJ2-3	16	NA	CASSPPIGGVGDTQYF	TGTGCCAGCAGCCCCCCCATAGGGGGGGTGGGAGATACGCAGTATTTT
TRBV18	many	TRBJ2-1	15	NA	CASSPYVTGDNEQFF	TGTGCCAGCTCACCATATGTCACAGGTGACAATGAGCAGTTCTTC
TRBV15	medium-sized	TRBJ1-2	16	NA	CATSRETPGQHYGYTF	TGTGCCACCAGCAGAGAAACCCCAGGGCAACATTATGGCTACACCTTC
TRBV29-1	NA	TRBJ1-2	12	NA	CSVRGTAFGYTF	TGCAGCGTTAGGGGCACGGCCTTTGGCTACACCTTC
TRBV15	medium-sized	TRBJ2-1	12	NA	CATSRDDGEQFF	TGTGCCACCAGCAGAGATGACGGGGAGCAGTTCTTC
TRBV12-3/TRBV12-4	medium-sized	TRBJ2-7	15	NA	CASSLGTVFDREQYF	TGTGCCAGCAGTTTAGGAACAGTTTTCGATCGCGAGCAGTACTTC
TRBV9	NA	TRBJ1-5	14	NA	CVSSRNQGHQPQHF	TGTGTCAGCAGCAGGAACCAAGGGCACCAGCCCCAGCATTTT
TRBV18	NA	TRBJ2-1	15	NA	CASSPRAGLYNEQFF	TGTGCCAGCTCACCACGGGCAGGGCTGTACAATGAGCAGTTCTTC
TRBV4-2	many	TRBJ2-5	14	NA	CASSQDRLEETQYF	TGTGCCAGCAGCCAAGATAGGTTGGAGGAGACCCAGTACTTC
TRBV29-1	few	TRBJ1-5	13	NA	CSIQGGGNQPQHF	TGCAGCATCCAAGGGGGGGGCAATCAGCCCCAGCATTTT
TRBV5-1	NA	TRBJ2-1	15	TRBD1	CASSRQGTNSNEQFF	TGCGCCAGCAGCCGACAGGGCACTAACTCCAATGAGCAGTTCTTC
TRBV28	many	TRBJ2-3	12	NA	CASRGLVDTQYF	TGTGCCAGCAGGGGGCTCGTAGATACGCAGTATTTT
TRBV5-6	many	TRBJ2-1	16	TRBD2	CASSLEVTSGFNEQFF	TGTGCCAGCAGCTTGGAGGTGACTAGCGGATTCAATGAGCAGTTCTTC